This T cell receptor (beta chain) is drawn from a study of T cell clonality in common variable immunodeficiency. Study outcomes and limitations: CVID subjects had higher TCRbeta clonality than healthy controls, most marked in about a third. CVID patient heterogeneity limited repertoire-clinical complication correlations.

The CDR3 runs to 16 residues. The germline CDR1 and CDR2 sequences are DFQATT and SNEGSKA (reference sequence). This clone was observed many times. Antigen: not known. The read comes to an end 3 residues before the CDR3 does, leaving the germline J gene to fill in the end. Both groups were predominantly of Caucasian heritage. Donors gave roughly 4.5 to 8 ml heparinized peripheral whole blood. Profiling relied on immunoSEQ multiplex PCR, and the TCRdb table lists in-frame clones only, not all of them. Altogether roughly 32,000 clones were found in the sample, and no singletons occur. Sequenced input: peripheral blood mononuclear cells. V usage is TRBV20-1 and J usage is TRBJ2-3, with 8 bases lining up with TRBD1. The source of this sequence is a person aged 18-70 years in good health. Incomplete CDR3 DNA: TGCAGTGCTAGAGCAGGGGGCGGGTATAGCAATCAGCCG. Its translation: CSARAGGGYSNQP. The full CDR3 reads CSARAGGGYSNQPQYF.